This T cell receptor (beta chain) was identified in a study of shared clonotypes between healthy human individuals. In the study overall: Researchers drew samples from two women and three men aged 18 to 49.

A word on this clone: Its antigen is still unknown.

Authors' data handling: Filtering was not the same, since immunoSEQ gave junction-only sequences without quality scores. Profiling relied on immunoSEQ multiplex PCR, and the TCRdb table lists in-frame clones only, not all of them. V, J and clone size were drawn from that table, and D and trimming were deduced from the DNA. The table lists hundreds of thousands of clones, roughly 94% of them singletons. The naive CD8 subset, CD45RO-negative cells positively selected for CCR7, excluded terminally differentiated effector memory CD45RA+ cells. Whole-study findings and limits: It was expected that sequencing depth would affect clonotype sharing among donors. Rarefaction showed sorted-subset sequencing was incomplete despite large depth.

CDR1 is MGHRA, CDR2 YSYEKL, per germline. Trimming shortened V by 0 bases and J by 8 bases, and 13 bases separated the two germline ends. This CDR3 has 14 residues. Sequenced: naive CD8+ T cells sorted from blood. The chain recombines TRBV4-1 with TRBJ1-1; D call uncertain. This receptor was taken from a man aged 25 to 45 in good health. CDR3 amino acids: CASSQDLEWAEAFF. The CDR3 DNA is TGCGCCAGCAGCCAAGATCTAGAGTGGGCCGAAGCTTTCTTT.